This TCR beta chain derives from a study of blood T cell repertoires in COVID-19. About the research overall: The United States, Italy and Spain supplied acute and convalescent COVID-19 samples.

Participant ages covered roughly 18 to 89 years across 25 or so US areas. The method was immunoSEQ multiplex PCR; TCRdb's version includes in-frame clones alone and lacks a portion of them. The sample lists under 300,000 clones, approximately 83% occurring once. Trimming took off 3 bases at V and 5 bases at J, with 19 bases between the two ends. Per germline, CDR1 SGHVS and CDR2 FQNEAQ. The length of the CDR3 is 16 residues. The chain couples TRBV7-8 to TRBJ2-5; D perhaps matches TRBD1 (6 bases). Sequencing was done on a sample of PBMCs or T cells enriched from blood (not recorded which). The TCR comes from a woman between 50 and 59 years old who had recovered from COVID-19. In nucleotides, the CDR3 is TGTGCCAGCAGCTTGCCCGGGACACCTTTCCGCGAGACCCAGTACTTC. This encodes CASSLPGTPFRETQYF.